The 22 T cell receptor beta chains given below trace back to one sample, sequenced in a study of shared clonotypes between healthy human individuals. Only in-frame clones appear in the TCRdb table, and some are missing; sequencing was by immunoSEQ multiplex PCR. The sample records about 680,000 clones, 55% to 85% being singletons. The specimen was memory CD4+ T cells sorted from blood. Subset indicated: CD45RA-negative fraction. The receptors were gathered from a woman in her thirties in good health.

The genes are TRBV4-1 and TRBJ1-3; the D gene is possibly TRBD1 (5 bases). V was clipped by 4 bases and J by 3 bases, with 13 bases between them. The CDR3 contains 15 residues. From germline, CDR1 is MGHRA and CDR2 YSYEKL. In DNA, the CDR3 is TGCGCCAGCAGCCCCGGTGAGGGGAATGGAAACACCATATATTTT. Translation: CASSPGEGNGNTIYF.

This sequence joins TRBV6-5 and TRBJ2-1, with D unresolved. The CDR3 loop spans 15 amino acids. In germline, CDR1 is MNHEY, CDR2 SVGAGI. Trimming left V 7 bases short and J 0 bases short, with 13 bases between. The CDR3 reads CASKPLGSSYNEQFF. CDR3 DNA sequence: TGTGCCAGCAAACCCCTAGGAAGCTCCTACAATGAGCAGTTCTTC.

V gene TRBV2 combines with J gene TRBJ1-2; D may be TRBD1 (5 bases). Germline values: CDR1 SNHLY, CDR2 FYNNEI. The CDR3 covers 15 residues. Trimming removed 1 base from V and 1 base from J, with 10 bases in between. This CDR3 reads CASSEGDGSNYGYTF. DNA of the CDR3: TGTGCCAGCAGTGAAGGGGACGGAAGTAACTATGGCTACACCTTC.

The chain employs TRBV28 and TRBJ1-6, with D possibly TRBD1 on 6 matching bases. The V end was cut by 4 bases, the J end by 6 bases, with 13 bases between. From germline, CDR1 is MDHEN and CDR2 SYDVKM. The CDR3 spans 15 residues. CDR3 nucleotides: TGTGCCAGCAGTTCTACAGGGAAACCTAATTCACCCCTCCACTTT. It translates to CASSSTGKPNSPLHF. The full variable domain, rest sourced from reference TRBV28 and TRBJ1-6, is DVKVTQSSRYLVKRTGEKVFLECVQDMDHENMFWYRQDPGLGLRLIYFSYDVKMKEKGDIPEGYSVSREKKERFSLILESASTNQTSMYLCASSSTGKPNSPLHFGNGTRLTVT.

The DNA of the CDR3 is TGTGCCAGCAGGCTAGGGACAGGGGTCGGCTACACCTTC. Amino acids: CASRLGTGVGYTF. The rearrangement uses TRBV27 and TRBJ1-2; 10 bases align to TRBD1. The CDR3 runs to 13 residues. Trimming cost V 6 bases and J 8 bases; bases outside gene matches: 6. Looked up from germline, CDR1 is MNHEY and CDR2 is SMNVEV (reference sequence).

The gene calls are TRBV11-1 and TRBJ1-3, with unresolved D. The CDR3 spans 14 residues. CDR1 and CDR2 from the germline V gene are SGHAT and FQDESV (reference sequence). Trimming took off 3 bases at V and 0 bases at J, with 6 bases between the two ends. This chain's CDR3 is CASSFTGSGNTIYF. CDR3 DNA sequence: TGTGCCAGCAGCTTCACCGGCTCTGGAAACACCATATATTTT.

This chain connects TRBV5-1 to TRBJ2-1; TRBD1 matches 8 bases. V was clipped by 0 bases and J by 2 bases; unmatched bases: 7. Germline lookup yields CDR1 SGHRS and CDR2 YFSETQ. There are 17 residues in the CDR3. The chain's CDR3 is CASSLDASGGTYNEQFF. CDR3 sequence (DNA): TGCGCCAGCAGCTTGGACGCGTCAGGGGGCACCTACAATGAGCAGTTCTTC. Full variable domain (outside the CDR3, taken from reference TRBV5-1 and TRBJ2-1): KAGVTQTPRYLIKTRGQQVTLSCSPISGHRSVSWYQQTPGQGLQFLFEYFSETQRNKGNFPGRFSGRQFSNSRSEMNVSTLELGDSALYLCASSLDASGGTYNEQFFGPGTRLTVL.

The V and J genes are TRBV27 and TRBJ2-1, with 12 bases lining up with TRBD1. The CDR3 loop spans 18 amino acids. V lost 3 bases to trimming and J lost 4 bases; unmatched junction nucleotides: 10. Germline-derived CDR1 and CDR2 are MNHEY and SMNVEV (reference sequence). This CDR3 reads CASSFSGQGAWDYNEQFF. CDR3 bases: TGTGCCAGCAGTTTTTCGGGACAGGGGGCGTGGGATTACAATGAGCAGTTCTTC.

This sequence joins TRBV18 and TRBJ1-1; D gene uncertain. CDR1 is KGHSH and CDR2 is LQKENI in the germline V gene. V was shortened by 3 bases and J by 6 bases, with 17 bases between the two germline ends. The CDR3 spans 15 residues. The CDR3, as DNA: TGTGCCAGCTCACCCTGGGGTCGTTATGACGCTGAAGCTTTCTTT. Translating it yields CASSPWGRYDAEAFF.

The rearrangement joins TRBV15 to TRBJ2-5; TRBD2 agrees at 9 bases. CDR1 LNHNV and CDR2 YYDKDF come from the germline V gene (reference sequence). CDR3 length: 16 amino acids. J gave up 5 bases and V 0 bases, and 7 bases lay outside the gene matches. The CDR3 protein is CATSRDFSGSGETQYF. CDR3 nucleotide sequence: TGTGCCACCAGCAGAGATTTTAGCGGGAGCGGGGAGACCCAGTACTTC.

This clone occurred once. The chain has TRBV28 and TRBJ2-7, with 7 bases matching TRBD1. This CDR3 has 13 amino acids. Germline CDR1 is MDHEN and CDR2 is SYDVKM. The J segment lost 6 bases and the V segment lost 6 bases, leaving 8 bases of the junction unmatched. The CDR3 region has the DNA TGTGCCAGCAGAAACAGACAGGGACCCGAGCAGTACTTC. Its protein product is CASRNRQGPEQYF.

The chain carries TRBV10-2 and TRBJ2-7; 14 bases are shared with TRBD2. The CDR3 extends over 16 amino acids. V lost 7 bases and J lost 2; bases outside the gene matches: 7. From germline, CDR1 is WSHSY and CDR2 SAAADI. DNA of the CDR3: TGCGCCAGCACCGGACAGGGACTAGCGGGGGCCTACGAGCAGTACTTC. Translating gives CASTGQGLAGAYEQYF.

There are a few counts of this clone. This rearrangement joins TRBV4-2 to TRBJ2-1; TRBD2 matches at 7 bases. CDR1 is LGHNA and CDR2 is YNFKEQ in the germline V gene. The CDR3 consists of 15 residues. Trimming removed 3 bases from V and 2 bases from J; junction bases left unmatched: 4. DNA of the CDR3: TGTGCCAGCAGCCATGGGAGGGACCCCTACAATGAGCAGTTCTTC. Protein sequence: CASSHGRDPYNEQFF.

The chain links TRBV27 to TRBJ1-2; D uncertain. Germline values: CDR1 MNHEY, CDR2 SMNVEV (reference sequence). Deletions cut 4 bases from V and 8 bases from J, with 20 bases between. CDR3 length equals 15 residues. CDR3 residues: CASSSVDSPGGGYTF. The DNA of the CDR3 is TGTGCCAGCAGTTCCGTCGATAGCCCTGGCGGCGGCTACACCTTC.

The chain joins TRBV27 to TRBJ2-1, with D possibly being TRBD2 (5 bases). The CDR3 spans 15 residues. Trimming shortened V by 2 bases and J by 7 bases, and 15 bases separated the two germline ends. Per the germline V gene, CDR1 is MNHEY and CDR2 is SMNVEV (reference sequence). This CDR3 reads CASSLLGIYANEQFF. The DNA of the CDR3 is TGTGCCAGCAGTTTACTCGGGATTTACGCGAATGAGCAGTTCTTC.

This sequence joins TRBV9 and TRBJ2-1, with D unresolved. The germline gives CDR1 SGDLS, CDR2 YYNGEE. The CDR3 totals 12 residues. The V end was cut by 0 bases, the J end by 10 bases, with 8 bases between. CDR3 region: CASSVAAREQFF. The CDR3 DNA reads as TGTGCCAGCAGCGTAGCGGCCAGAGAGCAGTTCTTC.

This rearrangement joins TRBV11-3 to TRBJ2-3; 7 bases fit TRBD1. J gave up 3 bases and V 6 bases, and 12 bases lay outside the gene matches. Germline V lookup: CDR1 SGHNT, CDR2 YENEEA. This CDR3 is built from 16 residues. The CDR3 sequence: CASSSLRDSPTDTQYF. The DNA of the CDR3 is TGTGCCAGCAGTTCCCTCCGGGACAGTCCTACAGATACGCAGTATTTT.

Remarks on this clone: Other DNA sequences in this sample translate to the same CDR3. This chain connects TRBV2 to TRBJ1-2, with 8 bases lining up with TRBD1. This CDR3 region has 14 residues. V was pared by 4 bases and J by 2 bases, with 3 bases of the junction left unmatched. Germline CDR1 reads SNHLY; CDR2 reads FYNNEI. CDR3 loop: CASSVQGANYGYTF. Written as DNA, the CDR3 is TGTGCCAGCAGTGTTCAGGGGGCGAACTATGGCTACACCTTC.

The rearrangement links TRBV28 to TRBJ2-2, with D perhaps TRBD2 (6 bases). CDR1 is MDHEN and CDR2 is SYDVKM in the germline V gene. Trimming shortened V by 7 bases and J by 6 bases, and 18 bases separated the two germline ends. The CDR3 is made up of 15 amino acids. CDR3 amino acids: CASNGGQVGSGELFF. The CDR3 DNA is TGTGCCAGCAACGGAGGGCAGGTTGGGTCCGGGGAGCTGTTTTTT.

Written as DNA, the CDR3 is TGTGCCAGCAGCTTAAAAGGCCAAGAGACCCAGTACTTC. Its protein product is CASSLKGQETQYF. V and J are TRBV13 and TRBJ2-5; D is ambiguous. Trimming took 2 bases from V and 1 from J, leaving 5 bases between them. Germline CDR1 and CDR2: PRHDT and FYEKMQ (reference sequence). The CDR3 has 13 residues.

The chain couples TRBV5-1 to TRBJ1-4, with 7 nucleotides matching TRBD1. CDR3 length: 16 amino acids. Losses at the gene ends were 2 bases for V and 3 bases for J; bases not matched to a gene: 7. Germline V gene lookup returns CDR1 SGHRS and CDR2 YFSETQ. The CDR3 is CASSLSQGLANEKLFF. CDR3 bases: TGCGCCAGCAGCTTATCACAGGGGTTGGCTAATGAAAAACTGTTTTTT.

The V and J genes are TRBV19 and TRBJ2-5; D may be TRBD1 or TRBD2 (5 bases each). Germline loops: CDR1 LNHDA, CDR2 SQIVND (reference sequence). Trimming left V 5 bases short and J 5 bases short, with 12 bases between. The CDR3 covers 13 residues. The CDR3 sequence: CASSEGYWETQYF. The CDR3 DNA is TGTGCCAGTAGTGAGGGGTATTGGGAGACCCAGTACTTC.